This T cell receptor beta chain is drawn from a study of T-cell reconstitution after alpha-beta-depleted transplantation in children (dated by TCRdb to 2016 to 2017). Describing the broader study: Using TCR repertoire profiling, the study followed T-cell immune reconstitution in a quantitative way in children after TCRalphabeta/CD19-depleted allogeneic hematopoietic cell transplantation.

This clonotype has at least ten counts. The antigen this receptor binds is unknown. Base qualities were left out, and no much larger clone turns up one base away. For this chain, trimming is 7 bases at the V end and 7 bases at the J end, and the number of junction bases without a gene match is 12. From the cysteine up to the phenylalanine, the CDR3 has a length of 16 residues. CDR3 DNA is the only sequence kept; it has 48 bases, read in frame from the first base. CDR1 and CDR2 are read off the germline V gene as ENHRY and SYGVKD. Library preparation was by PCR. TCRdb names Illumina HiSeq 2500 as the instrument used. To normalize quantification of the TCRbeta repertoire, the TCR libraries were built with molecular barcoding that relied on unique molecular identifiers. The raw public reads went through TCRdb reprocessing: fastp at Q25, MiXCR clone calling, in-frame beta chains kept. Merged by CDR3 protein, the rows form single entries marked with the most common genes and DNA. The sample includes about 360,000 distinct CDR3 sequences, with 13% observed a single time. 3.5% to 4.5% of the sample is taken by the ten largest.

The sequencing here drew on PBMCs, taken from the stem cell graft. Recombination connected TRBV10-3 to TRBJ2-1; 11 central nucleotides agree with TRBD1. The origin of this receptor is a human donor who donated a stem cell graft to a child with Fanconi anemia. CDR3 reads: CAITRTGGLSYNEQFF. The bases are TGTGCCATCACCAGGACAGGGGGCCTATCATATAATGAGCAGTTCTTC.